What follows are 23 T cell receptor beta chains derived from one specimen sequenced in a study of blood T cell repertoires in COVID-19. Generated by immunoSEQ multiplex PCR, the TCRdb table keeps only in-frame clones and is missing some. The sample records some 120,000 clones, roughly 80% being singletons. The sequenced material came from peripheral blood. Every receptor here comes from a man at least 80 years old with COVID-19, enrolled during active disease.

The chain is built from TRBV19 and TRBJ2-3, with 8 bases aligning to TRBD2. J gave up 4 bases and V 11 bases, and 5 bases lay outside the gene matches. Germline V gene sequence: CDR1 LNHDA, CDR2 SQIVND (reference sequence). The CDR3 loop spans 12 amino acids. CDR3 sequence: CAPPAGADTQYF. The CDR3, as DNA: TGTGCCCCGCCAGCGGGAGCAGATACGCAGTATTTT.

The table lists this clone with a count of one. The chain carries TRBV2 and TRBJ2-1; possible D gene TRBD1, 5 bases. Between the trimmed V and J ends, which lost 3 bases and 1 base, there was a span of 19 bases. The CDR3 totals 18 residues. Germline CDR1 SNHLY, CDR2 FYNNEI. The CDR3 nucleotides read TGTGCCAGCAGTGACCCCGACAGCCACCTTGGGTCCTACAATGAGCAGTTCTTC. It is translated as CASSDPDSHLGSYNEQFF. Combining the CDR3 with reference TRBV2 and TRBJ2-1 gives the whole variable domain EPEVTQTPSHQVTQMGQEVILRCVPISNHLYFYWYRQILGQKVEFLVSFYNNEISEKSEIFDDQFSVERPDGSNFTLKIRSTKLEDSAMYFCASSDPDSHLGSYNEQFFGPGTRLTVL.

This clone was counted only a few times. The CDR3: CASSDRGLDDEQYF. The CDR3 DNA is TGTGCCAGCAGCGACAGGGGTCTAGACGACGAGCAGTACTTC. V gene TRBV3-1 (or the pseudogene TRBV3-2) combines with J gene TRBJ2-7; TRBD1 aligns across 8 bases. J lost 5 bases, V lost 5 bases, and 8 bases had no gene match. The CDR3 sequence is 14 residues long. The V gene's germline CDR1 is LGHDT and CDR2 YNNKEL (reference sequence).

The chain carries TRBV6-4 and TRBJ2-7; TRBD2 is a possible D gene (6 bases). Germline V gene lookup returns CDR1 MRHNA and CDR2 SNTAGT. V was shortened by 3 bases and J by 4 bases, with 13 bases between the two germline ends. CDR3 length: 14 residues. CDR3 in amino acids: CASSERRVEYEQYF. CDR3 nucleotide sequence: TGTGCCAGCAGTGAGAGGAGGGTAGAGTACGAGCAGTACTTC.

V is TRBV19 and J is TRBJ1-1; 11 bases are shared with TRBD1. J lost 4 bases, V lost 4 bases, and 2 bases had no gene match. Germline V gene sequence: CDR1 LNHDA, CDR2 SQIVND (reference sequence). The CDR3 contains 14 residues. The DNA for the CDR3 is TGTGCCAGTAGTAGGGGACAGGGGGTCACTGAAGCTTTCTTT. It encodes CASSRGQGVTEAFF.

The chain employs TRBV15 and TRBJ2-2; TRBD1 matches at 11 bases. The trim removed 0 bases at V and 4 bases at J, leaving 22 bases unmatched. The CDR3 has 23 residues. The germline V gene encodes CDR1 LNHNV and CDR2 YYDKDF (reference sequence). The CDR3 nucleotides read TGTGCCACCAGCAGAGATAGAGCCTCCTTAGGACAGGGGGCCGCGGTAGGCACCGGGGAGCTGTTTTTT. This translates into CATSRDRASLGQGAAVGTGELFF. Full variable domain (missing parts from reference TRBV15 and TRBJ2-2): DAMVIQNPRYQVTQFGKPVTLSCSQTLNHNVMYWYQQKSSQAPKLLFHYYDKDFNNEADTPDNFQSRRPNTSFCFLDIRSPGLGDTAMYLCATSRDRASLGQGAAVGTGELFFGEGSRLTVL.

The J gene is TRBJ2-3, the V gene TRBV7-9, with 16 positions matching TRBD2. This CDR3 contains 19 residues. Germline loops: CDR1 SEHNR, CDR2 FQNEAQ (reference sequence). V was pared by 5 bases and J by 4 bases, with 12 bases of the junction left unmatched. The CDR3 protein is CASSDSRGTSGRAADTQYF. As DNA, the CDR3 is TGTGCCAGCAGCGATAGCCGGGGGACTAGCGGGAGGGCCGCAGATACGCAGTATTTT.

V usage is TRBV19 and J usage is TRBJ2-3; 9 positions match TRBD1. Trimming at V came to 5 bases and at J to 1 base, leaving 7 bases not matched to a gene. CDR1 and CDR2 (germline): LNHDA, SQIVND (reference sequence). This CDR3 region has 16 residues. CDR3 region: CASSGTGGSRTDTQYF. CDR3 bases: TGTGCCAGTAGTGGTACAGGGGGCTCCCGCACAGATACGCAGTATTTT.

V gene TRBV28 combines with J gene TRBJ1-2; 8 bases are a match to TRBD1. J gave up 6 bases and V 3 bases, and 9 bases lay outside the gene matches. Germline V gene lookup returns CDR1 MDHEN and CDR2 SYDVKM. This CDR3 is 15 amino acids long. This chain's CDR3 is CASSFSGQGANGYTF. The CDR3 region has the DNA TGTGCCAGCAGTTTTTCAGGACAGGGCGCCAATGGCTACACCTTC.

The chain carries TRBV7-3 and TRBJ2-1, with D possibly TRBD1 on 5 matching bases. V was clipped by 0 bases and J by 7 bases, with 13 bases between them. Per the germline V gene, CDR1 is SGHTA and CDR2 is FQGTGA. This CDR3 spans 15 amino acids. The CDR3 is CASSLTSSRTNEQFF. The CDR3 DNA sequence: TGTGCCAGCAGCTTAACGTCGTCCAGGACAAATGAGCAGTTCTTC. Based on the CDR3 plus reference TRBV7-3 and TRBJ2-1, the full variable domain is GAGVSQTPSNKVTEKGKYVELRCDPISGHTALYWYRQSLGQGPEFLIYFQGTGAADDSGLPNDRFFAVRPEGSVSTLKIQRTERGDSAVYLCASSLTSSRTNEQFFGPGTRLTVL.

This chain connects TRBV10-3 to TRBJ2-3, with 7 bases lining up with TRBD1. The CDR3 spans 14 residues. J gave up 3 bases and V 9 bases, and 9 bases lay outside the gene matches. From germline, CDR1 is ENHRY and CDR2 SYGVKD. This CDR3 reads CAITGTEGTDTQYF. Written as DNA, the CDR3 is TGTGCCATTACGGGGACAGAGGGAACAGATACGCAGTATTTT.

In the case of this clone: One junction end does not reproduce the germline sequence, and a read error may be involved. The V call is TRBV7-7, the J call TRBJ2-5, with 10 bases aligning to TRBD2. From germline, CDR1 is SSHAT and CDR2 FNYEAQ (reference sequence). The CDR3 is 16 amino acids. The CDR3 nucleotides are TGTGCTAGCAGCCCAATAGCGGGAGGCCTCCAAGAGACCCAGTACTTC. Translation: CASSPIAGGLQETQYF.

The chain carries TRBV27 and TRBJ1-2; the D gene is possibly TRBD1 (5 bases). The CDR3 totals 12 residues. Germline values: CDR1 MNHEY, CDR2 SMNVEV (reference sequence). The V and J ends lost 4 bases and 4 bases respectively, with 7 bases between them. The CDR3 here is CASSSGGYGYTF. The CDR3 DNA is TGTGCCAGCAGTTCCGGGGGCTATGGCTACACCTTC.

Written as DNA, the CDR3 is TGTGCCAGCAGCCCAAATTGGGGGGGAGACCAGCCCCAGCATTTT. Translation: CASSPNWGGDQPQHF. The chain carries TRBV7-2 and TRBJ1-5; weak D call: TRBD1 (5 bases). V was trimmed by 5 bases and J by 7 bases, leaving 18 bases between them. Germline V gene lookup returns CDR1 SGHTA and CDR2 FQGNSA. The CDR3 is 15 amino acids.

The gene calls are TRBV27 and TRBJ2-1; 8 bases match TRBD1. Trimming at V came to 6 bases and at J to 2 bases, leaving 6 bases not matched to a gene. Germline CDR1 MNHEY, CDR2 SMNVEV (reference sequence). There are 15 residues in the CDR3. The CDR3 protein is CASRFAGGAYNEQFF. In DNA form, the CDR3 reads TGTGCCAGCAGATTTGCAGGGGGCGCCTACAATGAGCAGTTCTTC.

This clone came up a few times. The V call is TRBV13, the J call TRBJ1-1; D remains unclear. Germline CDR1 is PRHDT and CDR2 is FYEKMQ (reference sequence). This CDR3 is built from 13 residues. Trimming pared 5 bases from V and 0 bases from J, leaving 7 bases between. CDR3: CASSLSMNTEAFF. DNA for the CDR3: TGTGCCAGCAGCCTGAGCATGAACACTGAAGCTTTCTTT.

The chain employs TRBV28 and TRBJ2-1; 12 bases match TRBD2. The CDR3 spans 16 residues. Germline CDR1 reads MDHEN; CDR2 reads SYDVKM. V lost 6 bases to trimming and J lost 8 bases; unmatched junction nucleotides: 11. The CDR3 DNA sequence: TGTGCCAGCAGAGGAACTCTAGCGGGAGGGCCGGATGAGCAGTTCTTC. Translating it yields CASRGTLAGGPDEQFF.

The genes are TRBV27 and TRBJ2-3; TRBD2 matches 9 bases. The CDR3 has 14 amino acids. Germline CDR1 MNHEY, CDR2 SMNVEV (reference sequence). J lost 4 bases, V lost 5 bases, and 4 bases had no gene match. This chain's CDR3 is CASSPRTSADTQYF. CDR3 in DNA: TGTGCCAGCAGTCCACGGACTAGCGCAGATACGCAGTATTTT.

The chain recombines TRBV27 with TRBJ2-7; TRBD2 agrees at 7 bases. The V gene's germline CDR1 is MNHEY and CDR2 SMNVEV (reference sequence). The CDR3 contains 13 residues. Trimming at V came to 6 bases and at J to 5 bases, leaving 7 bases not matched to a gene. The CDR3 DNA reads TGTGCCAGCAGCCCGGAGGGGAGGGACGAGCAGTACTTC. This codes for CASSPEGRDEQYF.

This CDR3 reads CASSPGQGTALGYTF. As DNA, the CDR3 is TGTGCCAGCTCACCGGGACAGGGAACGGCGCTAGGCTACACCTTC. The gene calls are TRBV18 and TRBJ1-2; TRBD1 aligns across 9 bases. Germline-derived CDR1 and CDR2 are KGHSH and LQKENI. The CDR3 runs 15 residues. After removal of 3 bases from V and 8 bases from J, the junction contained 10 bases not matched to a gene.

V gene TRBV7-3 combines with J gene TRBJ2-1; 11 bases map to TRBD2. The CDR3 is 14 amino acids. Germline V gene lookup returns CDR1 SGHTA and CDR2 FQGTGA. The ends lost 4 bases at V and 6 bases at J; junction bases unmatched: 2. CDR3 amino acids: CASSSTSGSNEQFF. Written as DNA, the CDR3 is TGTGCCAGCAGCTCCACTAGCGGGAGCAATGAGCAGTTCTTC.

Written as DNA, the CDR3 is TGTGCCAGCAGCGGGGATGGCGGGGCTGGCTACACCTTC. Residues: CASSGDGGAGYTF. The rearrangement links TRBV2 to TRBJ1-2; possible D gene TRBD1, 5 bases. The CDR3 spans 13 residues. The germline V gene encodes CDR1 SNHLY and CDR2 FYNNEI. V lost 6 bases, J lost 7 bases, and 15 bases lay in between.

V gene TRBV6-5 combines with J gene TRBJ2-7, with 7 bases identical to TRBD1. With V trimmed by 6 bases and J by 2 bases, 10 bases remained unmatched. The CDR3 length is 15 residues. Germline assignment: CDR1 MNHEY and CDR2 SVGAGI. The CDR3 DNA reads TGTGCCAGCAGCCCCCTAGGGACAGATACCTACGAGCAGTACTTC. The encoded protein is CASSPLGTDTYEQYF.